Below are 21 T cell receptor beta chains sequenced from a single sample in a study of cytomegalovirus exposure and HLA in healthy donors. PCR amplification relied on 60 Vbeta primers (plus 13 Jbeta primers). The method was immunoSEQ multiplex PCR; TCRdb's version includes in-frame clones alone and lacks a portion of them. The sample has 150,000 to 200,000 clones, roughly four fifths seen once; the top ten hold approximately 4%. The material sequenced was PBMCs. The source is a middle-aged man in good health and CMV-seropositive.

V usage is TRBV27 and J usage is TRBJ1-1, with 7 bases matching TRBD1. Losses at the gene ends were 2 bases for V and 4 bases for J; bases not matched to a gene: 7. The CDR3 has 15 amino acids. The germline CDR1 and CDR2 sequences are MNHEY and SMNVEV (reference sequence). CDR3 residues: CASSLTGALVTEAFF. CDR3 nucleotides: TGTGCCAGCAGTTTAACAGGGGCTTTGGTCACTGAAGCTTTCTTT.

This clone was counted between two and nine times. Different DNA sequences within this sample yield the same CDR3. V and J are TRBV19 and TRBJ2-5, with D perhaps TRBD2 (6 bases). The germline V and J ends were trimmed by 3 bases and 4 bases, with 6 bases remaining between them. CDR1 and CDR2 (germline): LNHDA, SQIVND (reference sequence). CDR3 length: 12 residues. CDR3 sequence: CASSIGGETQYF. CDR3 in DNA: TGTGCCAGTAGTATCGGGGGAGAGACCCAGTACTTC.

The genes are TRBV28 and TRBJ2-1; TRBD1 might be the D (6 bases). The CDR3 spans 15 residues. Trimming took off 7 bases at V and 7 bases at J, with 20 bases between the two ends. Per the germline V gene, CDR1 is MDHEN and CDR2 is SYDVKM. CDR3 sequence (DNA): TGTGCCAGCATCTCAGAGGGGCAGGGGAGTAATGAGCAGTTCTTC. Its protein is CASISEGQGSNEQFF.

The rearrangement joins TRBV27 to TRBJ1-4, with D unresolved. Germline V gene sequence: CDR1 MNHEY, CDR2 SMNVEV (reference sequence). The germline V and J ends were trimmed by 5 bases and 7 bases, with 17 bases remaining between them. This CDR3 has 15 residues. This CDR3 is CASSPLGGDSEKLFF. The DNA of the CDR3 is TGTGCCAGCAGTCCATTAGGAGGTGATAGTGAAAAACTGTTTTTT.

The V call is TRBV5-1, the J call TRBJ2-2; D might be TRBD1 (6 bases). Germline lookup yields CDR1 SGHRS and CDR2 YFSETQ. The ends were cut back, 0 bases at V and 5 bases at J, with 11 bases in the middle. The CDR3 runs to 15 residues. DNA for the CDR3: TGCGCCAGCAGCTTGGCCCAGGGGTCGACCGGGGAGCTGTTTTTT. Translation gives CASSLAQGSTGELFF.

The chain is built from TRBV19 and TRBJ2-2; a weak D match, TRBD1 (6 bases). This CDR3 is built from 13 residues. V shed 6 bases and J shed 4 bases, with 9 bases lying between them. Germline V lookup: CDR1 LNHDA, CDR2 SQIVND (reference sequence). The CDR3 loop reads CASSGQFTGELFF. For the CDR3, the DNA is TGTGCCAGTAGCGGACAGTTCACCGGGGAGCTGTTTTTT.

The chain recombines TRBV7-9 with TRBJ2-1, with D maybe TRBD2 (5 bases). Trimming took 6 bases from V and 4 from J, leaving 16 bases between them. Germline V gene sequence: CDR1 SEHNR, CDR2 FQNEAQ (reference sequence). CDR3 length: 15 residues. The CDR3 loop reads CASREAHGGYNEQFF. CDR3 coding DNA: TGTGCCAGCAGAGAAGCCCATGGCGGGTACAATGAGCAGTTCTTC.

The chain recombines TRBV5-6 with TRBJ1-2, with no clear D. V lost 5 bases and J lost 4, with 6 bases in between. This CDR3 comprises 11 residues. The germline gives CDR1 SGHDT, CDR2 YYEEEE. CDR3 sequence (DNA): TGTGCCAGCAGTTCTTTCTATGGCTACACCTTC. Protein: CASSSFYGYTF.

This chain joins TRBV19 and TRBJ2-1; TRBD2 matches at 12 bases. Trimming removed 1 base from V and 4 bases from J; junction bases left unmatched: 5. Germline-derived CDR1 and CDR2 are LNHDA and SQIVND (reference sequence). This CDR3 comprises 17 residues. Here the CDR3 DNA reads TGTGCCAGTAGTATAGTTCGGACTAGCGGGATGTACAATGAGCAGTTCTTC. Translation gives CASSIVRTSGMYNEQFF.

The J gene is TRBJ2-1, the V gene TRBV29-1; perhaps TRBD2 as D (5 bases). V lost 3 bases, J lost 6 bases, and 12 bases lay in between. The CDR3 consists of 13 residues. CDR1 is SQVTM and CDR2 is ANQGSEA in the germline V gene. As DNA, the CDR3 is TGCAGCGTTGAGTTTAGCCGGGGCAATGAGCAGTTCTTC. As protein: CSVEFSRGNEQFF.

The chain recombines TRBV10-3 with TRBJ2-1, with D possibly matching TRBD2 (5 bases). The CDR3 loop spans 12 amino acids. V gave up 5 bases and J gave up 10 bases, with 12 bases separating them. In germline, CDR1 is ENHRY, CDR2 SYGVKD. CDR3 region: CAISLDRGEQFF. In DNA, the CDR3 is TGTGCCATCAGTCTTGACCGAGGGGAGCAGTTCTTC.

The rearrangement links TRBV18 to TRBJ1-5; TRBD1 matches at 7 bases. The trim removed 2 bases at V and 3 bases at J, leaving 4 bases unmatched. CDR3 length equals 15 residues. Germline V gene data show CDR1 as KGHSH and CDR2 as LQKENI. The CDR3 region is CASSPSTGNNQPQHF. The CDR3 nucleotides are TGTGCCAGCTCACCATCGACAGGGAACAATCAGCCCCAGCATTTT.

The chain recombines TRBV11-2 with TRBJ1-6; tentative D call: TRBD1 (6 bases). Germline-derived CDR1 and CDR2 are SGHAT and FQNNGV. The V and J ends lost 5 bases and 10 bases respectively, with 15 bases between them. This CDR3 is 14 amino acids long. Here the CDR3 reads CASSPVQGSSPLHF. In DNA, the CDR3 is TGTGCCAGCAGCCCGGTACAGGGTTCCTCACCCCTCCACTTT.

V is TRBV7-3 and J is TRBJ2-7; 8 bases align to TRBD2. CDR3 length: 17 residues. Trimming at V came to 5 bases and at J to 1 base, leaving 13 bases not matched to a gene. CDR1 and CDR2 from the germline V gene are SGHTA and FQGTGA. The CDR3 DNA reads TGTGCCAGCAGCCCCCACGGACTAGCAGAAGTTTCCTACGAGCAGTACTTC. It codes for CASSPHGLAEVSYEQYF.

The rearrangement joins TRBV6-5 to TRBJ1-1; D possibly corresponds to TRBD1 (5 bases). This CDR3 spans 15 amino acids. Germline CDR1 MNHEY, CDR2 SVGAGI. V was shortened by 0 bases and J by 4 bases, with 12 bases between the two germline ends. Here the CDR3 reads CASSYSARGGTEAFF. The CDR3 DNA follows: TGTGCCAGCAGTTACTCGGCGCGGGGGGGCACTGAAGCTTTCTTT.

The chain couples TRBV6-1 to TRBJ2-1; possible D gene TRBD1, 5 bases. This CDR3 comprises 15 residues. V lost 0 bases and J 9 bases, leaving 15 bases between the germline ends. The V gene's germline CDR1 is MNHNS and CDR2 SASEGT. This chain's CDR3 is CASSEAPPGHGEQFF. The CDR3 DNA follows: TGTGCCAGCAGTGAAGCCCCCCCAGGGCATGGTGAGCAGTTCTTC.

The CDR3 nucleotides are TGTGCCAGCAGCTTCGGACTAGCGGGGCCACAAGAGACCCAGTACTTC. Translated: CASSFGLAGPQETQYF. The chain is built from TRBV7-8 and TRBJ2-5; 12 positions match TRBD2. The CDR3 is 16 residues long. CDR1 SGHVS and CDR2 FQNEAQ come from the germline V gene. The V segment lost 3 bases and the J segment 2 bases; nucleotides outside the gene matches: 4.

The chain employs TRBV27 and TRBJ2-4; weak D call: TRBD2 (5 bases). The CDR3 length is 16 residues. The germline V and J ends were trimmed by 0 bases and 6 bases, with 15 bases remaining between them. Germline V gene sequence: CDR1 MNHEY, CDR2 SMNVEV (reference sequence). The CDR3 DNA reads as TGTGCCAGCAGTTTATCCCCCGGACTGGTCGGAAACATTCAGTACTTC. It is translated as CASSLSPGLVGNIQYF.

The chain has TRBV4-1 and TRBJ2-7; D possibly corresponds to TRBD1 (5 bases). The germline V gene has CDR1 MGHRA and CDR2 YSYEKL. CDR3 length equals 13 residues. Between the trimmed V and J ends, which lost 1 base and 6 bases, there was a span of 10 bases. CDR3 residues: CASSQGSGFEQYF. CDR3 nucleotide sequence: TGCGCCAGCAGCCAAGGGTCAGGGTTCGAGCAGTACTTC.

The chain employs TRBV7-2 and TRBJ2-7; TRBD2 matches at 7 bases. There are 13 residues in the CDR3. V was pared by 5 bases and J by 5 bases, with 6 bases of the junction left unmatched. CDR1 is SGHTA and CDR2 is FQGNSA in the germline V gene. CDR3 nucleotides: TGTGCCAGCAGCCCGACTAGCTACCACGAGCAGTACTTC. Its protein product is CASSPTSYHEQYF. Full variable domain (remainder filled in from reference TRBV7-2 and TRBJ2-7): GAGVSQSPSNKVTEKGKDVELRCDPISGHTALYWYRQSLGQGLEFLIYFQGNSAPDKSGLPSDRFSAERTGGSVSTLTIQRTQQEDSAVYLCASSPTSYHEQYFGPGTRLTVT.

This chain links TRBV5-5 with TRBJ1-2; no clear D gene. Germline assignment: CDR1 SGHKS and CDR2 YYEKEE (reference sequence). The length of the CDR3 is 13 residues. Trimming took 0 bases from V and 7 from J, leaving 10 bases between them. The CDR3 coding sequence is TGTGCCAGCAGCTTGGTCCGGGGAGGTGGCTACACCTTC. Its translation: CASSLVRGGGYTF.